This is a list of T cell receptor beta chains from one sample in a study of blood T cells in healthy people across ages. One entry per CDR3 protein results from TCRdb running MiXCR on the 5' RACE reads. The data hold 1.5 million to 2 million distinct CDR3 sequences, with roughly 27% observed a single time. Sequencing was carried out using blood. The receptors originated from a woman younger than 45 in good health. Each CDR3 is given with its conserved first and last residue.

cdr3_aa: CASSDQQGGQANVLTF; j_call: TRBJ2-6; v_call: TRBV7-9
cdr3_aa: CASSLEILPGAYGYTF; j_call: TRBJ1-2; v_call: TRBV13
cdr3_aa: CASSRVGATQGTQYF; j_call: TRBJ2-5; v_call: TRBV18
cdr3_aa: CASSEGGAGGQSYEQYF; j_call: TRBJ2-7; v_call: TRBV27
cdr3_aa: CATSSRESPLHF; j_call: TRBJ1-6; v_call: TRBV15
cdr3_aa: CASTQGGTLYEQYF; j_call: TRBJ2-7; v_call: TRBV28
cdr3_aa: CASSRVVSGLSTDTQYF; j_call: TRBJ2-3; v_call: TRBV5-1
cdr3_aa: CSVDRGSRGEKLFF; j_call: TRBJ1-4; v_call: TRBV29-1
cdr3_aa: CASSYPVPSGGPDTQYF; j_call: TRBJ2-3; v_call: TRBV6-2/TRBV6-3
cdr3_aa: CASSFPGQIYGYTF; j_call: TRBJ1-2; v_call: TRBV12-3/TRBV12-4
cdr3_aa: CASSLRQTNEQFF; j_call: TRBJ2-1; v_call: TRBV28
cdr3_aa: CAISSGQDLGYTF; j_call: TRBJ1-2; v_call: TRBV10-3
cdr3_aa: CASSSGVGGISYNEQFF; j_call: TRBJ2-1; v_call: TRBV7-2
cdr3_aa: CSVKGAGYEQYF; j_call: TRBJ2-7; v_call: TRBV29-1
cdr3_aa: CASRQTESYGYTF; j_call: TRBJ1-2; v_call: TRBV2
cdr3_aa: CASSPPGHSYEQYF; j_call: TRBJ2-7; v_call: TRBV12-3/TRBV12-4
cdr3_aa: CASSQDTRRTDTQYF; j_call: TRBJ2-3; v_call: TRBV3-1
cdr3_aa: CTSPHYTVGINTEAFF; j_call: TRBJ1-1; v_call: TRBV6-4
cdr3_aa: CASSHGTGFGDPQYF; j_call: TRBJ2-5; v_call: TRBV12-3/TRBV12-4
cdr3_aa: CADAYRSTDTQYF; j_call: TRBJ2-3; v_call: TRBV6-5
cdr3_aa: CSARGASGILDTQYF; j_call: TRBJ2-3; v_call: TRBV20-1
cdr3_aa: CASSLTAGRYNEQFF; j_call: TRBJ2-1; v_call: TRBV7-9
cdr3_aa: CASSPYLAGGGTDTQYF; j_call: TRBJ2-3; v_call: TRBV7-9
cdr3_aa: CASSLSLGGGEQFF; j_call: TRBJ2-1; v_call: TRBV7-7
cdr3_aa: CASSFMGGTDTQYF; j_call: TRBJ2-3; v_call: TRBV7-2
cdr3_aa: CASSLIPVYEQYF; j_call: TRBJ2-7; v_call: TRBV7-2
cdr3_aa: CASRQGAGYGYTF; j_call: TRBJ1-2; v_call: TRBV27
cdr3_aa: CSVLPSGANVPTF; j_call: TRBJ2-6; v_call: TRBV29-1
cdr3_aa: CASSVTNTGELFF; j_call: TRBJ2-2; v_call: TRBV9
cdr3_aa: CSVTGSAGANVLTF; j_call: TRBJ2-6; v_call: TRBV29-1
cdr3_aa: CASSVGSGGATNEQYF; j_call: TRBJ2-7; v_call: TRBV9
cdr3_aa: CATSDLTAWGNEQFF; j_call: TRBJ2-1; v_call: TRBV24-1
cdr3_aa: CSAGLAGGSTKNIQYF; j_call: TRBJ2-4; v_call: TRBV20-1
cdr3_aa: CASSLVWVNTEAFF; j_call: TRBJ1-1; v_call: TRBV7-2
cdr3_aa: CATIGNTGELFF; j_call: TRBJ2-2; v_call: TRBV2
cdr3_aa: CAISGEGLAGGPSGANVLTF; j_call: TRBJ2-6; v_call: TRBV10-3
cdr3_aa: CASSSRRDLKRGPYNEQFF; j_call: TRBJ2-1; v_call: TRBV6-5
cdr3_aa: CAISATSGRSGEQYF; j_call: TRBJ2-7; v_call: TRBV10-3
cdr3_aa: CASDRGYNEQFF; j_call: TRBJ2-1; v_call: TRBV28
cdr3_aa: CASSRGLAGVREQFF; j_call: TRBJ2-1; v_call: TRBV5-5
cdr3_aa: CASSYHRSTDTQYF; j_call: TRBJ2-3; v_call: TRBV7-2
cdr3_aa: CASSSTVNAEAFF; j_call: TRBJ1-1; v_call: TRBV7-3
cdr3_aa: CSAGYSGREQYF; j_call: TRBJ2-7; v_call: TRBV20-1
cdr3_aa: CASSRRDGKLFF; j_call: TRBJ1-4; v_call: TRBV7-2
cdr3_aa: CASSQDPGTQYF; j_call: TRBJ2-5; v_call: TRBV3-1
cdr3_aa: CASSYVATNEKLFF; j_call: TRBJ1-4; v_call: TRBV6-6
cdr3_aa: CASSGGTAAQETQYF; j_call: TRBJ2-5; v_call: TRBV5-1
cdr3_aa: CASSEASWGETQYF; j_call: TRBJ2-5; v_call: TRBV9
cdr3_aa: CASSLSENGNTIYF; j_call: TRBJ1-3; v_call: TRBV7-8
cdr3_aa: CSASRTSLYEQYF; j_call: TRBJ2-7; v_call: TRBV20-1
cdr3_aa: CASSLADLDTDTQYF; j_call: TRBJ2-3; v_call: TRBV5-1
cdr3_aa: CASRSQGRTDTQYF; j_call: TRBJ2-3; v_call: TRBV6-5
cdr3_aa: CASSAGTYSSTDTQYF; j_call: TRBJ2-3; v_call: TRBV6-2/TRBV6-3
cdr3_aa: CSALGQGLNTEAFF; j_call: TRBJ1-1; v_call: TRBV20-1
cdr3_aa: CSATVVGLKETQYF; j_call: .; v_call: TRBV29-1